The T cell receptor beta chain under discussion was sequenced for a study of blood T cell repertoires in COVID-19. CDR3 length equals 13 residues. V was trimmed by 1 base and J by 6 bases, leaving 7 bases between them. Per germline, CDR1 SGHAT and CDR2 FQNNGV. TCRdb keeps only in-frame clones here, not all; method: immunoSEQ multiplex PCR. The table lists 120,000 to 150,000 clones, about 85% of them singletons. This chain connects TRBV11-2 to TRBJ2-1; no clear D. This sequence was found in a human donor in a cohort sampled during active COVID-19. The source material was peripheral blood. For the CDR3, the DNA is TGTGCCAGCAGCTTAGGGAGATTCAATGAGCAGTTCTTC. It yields the protein CASSLGRFNEQFF.